This record concerns one TCR beta chain sequence. Its antigen remains unknown. This specimen belongs to a study of T cell responses to AZD1222 COVID-19 vaccine. From germline, CDR1 is SGDLS and CDR2 YYNGEE. This CDR3 has 15 residues. Trimming removed 4 bases from V and 7 bases from J, with 17 bases in between. The data were produced by immunoSEQ multiplex PCR, yet TCRdb's version contains in-frame clones alone and is incomplete. The sample shows 100,000 to 120,000 clones, about 91% of them seen only once. Points from the study as a whole: Spike-wide coverage was observed for vaccine-associated CD4 TCRs, with dominant responses at 160-218 and 743-854. In the spike-specific TCR repertoire, nearly half reportedly target unmutated variant regions.

The material was peripheral blood, obtained 28 days after the second AZD1222 dose. The receptor's source is an adult who received the AZD1222 COVID-19 vaccine. The chain is built from TRBV9 and TRBJ2-2; TRBD1 is a possible D gene (5 bases). The CDR3 reads CASSFLDTWNGELFF. DNA for the CDR3: TGTGCCAGCAGCTTCCTGGACACCTGGAACGGGGAGCTGTTTTTT. The full variable domain, its missing parts supplied by reference TRBV9 and TRBJ2-2, is DSGVTQTPKHLITATGQRVTLRCSPRSGDLSVYWYQQSLDQGLQFLIQYYNGEERAKGNILERFSAQQFPDLHSELNLSSLELGDSALYFCASSFLDTWNGELFFGEGSRLTVL.